The entry below describes one T cell receptor beta chain. The antigen is not known. V trimming: 8 bases; J trimming: 6 bases; junction bases outside the gene matches: 7. The CDR3 covers 12 residues. CDR1 is SQVTM and CDR2 is ANQGSEA in the germline V gene. This record comes from a study of T cells in Graves' hyperthyroidism and ophthalmopathy. The study, taken as a whole, reports: Among clonotypes expanded in thyroid above 0.001, most were also found in blood. Ophthalmopathy was model-predicted a median about six months pre-onset.

Stability of Graves' hyperthyroidism was defined as absent ophthalmopathy progression within 18 months. TCR beta CDR3 region amplification was performed from RNA transcripts. The TCR CDR3 was amplified in a first-round RT-PCR using the HTBI primer set. TCRdb reanalysed the multiplex PCR reads using MiXCR and keeps one entry per CDR3 protein. Of about 96,000 distinct CDR3 sequences detected, about half appear once; the ten largest clones hold 25% to 30%. This chain connects TRBV29-1 to TRBJ1-1, with TRBD1 matching over 9 bases. The specimen sequenced was blood. The receptor comes from a woman between 35 and 50 years old with Graves' hyperthyroidism. CDR3 amino acids: CSSVGDRAEAFF. CDR3 sequence (DNA): TGCAGCTCCGTAGGGGACAGGGCTGAAGCTTTCTTT.